The clone carrying this TCR beta chain was seen a few times. Its specificity is not known. At one end, the junction sequence differs from germline, possibly due to a read error. One entry per CDR3 protein, called by TCRdb with MiXCR from the 5' RACE reads. Of 650,000 to 750,000 distinct CDR3 sequences listed, around 20% are singletons. This CDR3 contains 14 residues. Germline loops: CDR1 SGHVS, CDR2 FQNEAQ. The source of the sample is a study of identical twins. Study-level results: Models underestimated how often monozygotic twins shared out-of-frame TCR alpha.

This same sample was also taken into another study, of T cells expressing NK-cell markers.

The V gene is TRBV7-8, the J gene TRBJ1-5, with D possibly matching TRBD1 (6 bases). Sequenced material: PBMCs. The clonotype originates from a woman aged 18 to 35 in good health. CDR3 loop: CASSLGQTQGPQHF. In DNA, the CDR3 is TGTGCCAGCAGTTTAGGACAGACTCAAGGGCCCCAGCATTTT.